Each of the 20 T cell receptor beta chains below was sequenced from the same sample in a study of PD-1 blockade in classical Hodgkin lymphoma. Time point reported: cycle 4 day 1 (C4D1), after six to seven weeks of nivolumab. With no exception, relapse followed autologous stem cell transplantation in all patients, and brentuximab vedotin exposure varied. Out of thawed PBMCs, magnetic negative selection purified CD4+ T cells. TCRdb keeps only in-frame clones here, not all; method: immunoSEQ multiplex PCR. The sample holds 32,000 or so clones, 80% to 95% seen once. The material sequenced was CD4+ T cells from blood, taken before the fourth cycle of nivolumab. The source is a human donor with classical Hodgkin lymphoma.

The V call is TRBV30, the J call TRBJ2-5, with TRBD1 matching over 9 bases. The J call may be incorrect, as the DNA end agrees better with TRBJ2-7. The length of the CDR3 is 14 residues. Germline CDR1 and CDR2: GTSNPN and SVGIG (reference sequence). CDR3 amino acids: CAWSSGTGTYEQYF. The CDR3 DNA is TGTGCCTGGAGTTCCGGGACAGGGACCTACGAGCAGTACTTC.

J is TRBJ2-7 and V is TRBV11-2; no clear D gene. This CDR3 contains 13 residues. In germline, CDR1 is SGHAT, CDR2 FQNNGV. V gave up 6 bases and J gave up 3 bases, with 12 bases separating them. The CDR3 reads CASRPLTVYEQYF. The CDR3, as DNA: TGTGCCAGCAGGCCTCTTACGGTCTACGAGCAGTACTTC.

The chain couples TRBV28 to TRBJ2-3; 7 nucleotides match TRBD2. The CDR3 has 16 amino acids. Germline trimming cut 1 base from V and 6 bases from J; bases unmatched to any gene: 10. The germline CDR1 and CDR2 sequences are MDHEN and SYDVKM. The CDR3 reads CASSLSSGGRSDTQYF. In nucleotides, the CDR3 is TGTGCCAGCAGTTTATCCTCCGGGGGGAGGTCGGATACGCAGTATTTT.

V gene TRBV11-2 combines with J gene TRBJ2-3; unclear D gene. V was shortened by 0 bases and J by 3 bases, with 7 bases between the two germline ends. CDR1 and CDR2 from the germline V gene are SGHAT and FQNNGV. This CDR3 contains 14 residues. The CDR3 sequence: CASSLDRRTDTQYF. CDR3 bases: TGTGCCAGCAGCTTAGACCGTCGGACAGATACGCAGTATTTT. The full variable domain, rest sourced from reference TRBV11-2 and TRBJ2-3, is EAGVAQSPRYKIIEKRQSVAFWCNPISGHATLYWYQQILGQGPKLLIQFQNNGVVDDSQLPKDRFSAERLKGVDSTLKIQPAKLEDSAVYLCASSLDRRTDTQYFGPGTRLTVL.

The V and J genes are TRBV19 and TRBJ2-5; 9 nucleotides line up with TRBD1. V gave up 8 bases and J gave up 5 bases; unmatched junction bases: 9. Germline-derived CDR1 and CDR2 are LNHDA and SQIVND (reference sequence). CDR3 size: 14 residues. This CDR3 reads CASSRDRAVETQYF. The CDR3 nucleotides are TGTGCCAGTTCCCGGGACAGGGCGGTGGAGACCCAGTACTTC.

This chain joins TRBV30 and TRBJ2-5; no definite D call. Germline V gene lookup returns CDR1 GTSNPN and CDR2 SVGIG (reference sequence). The CDR3 extends over 14 amino acids. V was pared by 1 base and J by 2 bases, with 11 bases between. DNA for the CDR3: TGTGCCTGGAGTGCCCTGGGGATTCAAGAGACCCAGTACTTC. It is translated as CAWSALGIQETQYF. The full variable domain, its missing parts supplied by reference TRBV30 and TRBJ2-5, is SQTIHQWPATLVQPVGSPLSLECTVEGTSNPNLYWYRQAAGRGLQLLFYSVGIGQISSEVPQNLSASRPQDRQFILSSKKLLLSDSGFYLCAWSALGIQETQYFGPGTRLLVL.

The gene calls are TRBV7-8 and TRBJ2-5; D may match TRBD1 or TRBD2 (5 bases each). The ends were cut back, 1 base at V and 2 bases at J, with 14 bases in the middle. There are 16 residues in the CDR3. Germline lookup yields CDR1 SGHVS and CDR2 FQNEAQ. The CDR3 DNA is TGTGCCAGCAGCTTAGGGGACCCGCTTGGACAAGAGACCCAGTACTTC. This encodes CASSLGDPLGQETQYF.

The rearrangement uses TRBV9 and TRBJ1-3; D unresolved. V was shortened by 1 base and J by 0 bases, with 8 bases between the two germline ends. Germline-derived CDR1 and CDR2 are SGDLS and YYNGEE. CDR3 length equals 15 residues. The chain's CDR3 is CASSVQESSGNTIYF. CDR3 sequence (DNA): TGTGCCAGCAGCGTACAGGAATCCTCTGGAAACACCATATATTTT.

This clone was observed once. V gene TRBV6-1 combines with J gene TRBJ2-1; 14 positions match TRBD2. CDR3 length: 20 residues. The germline gives CDR1 MNHNS, CDR2 SASEGT. V trimming: 1 base; J trimming: 0 bases; junction bases outside the gene matches: 8. The CDR3 region is CASSEDPGLAGVSSYNEQFF. The DNA for the CDR3 is TGTGCCAGCAGTGAAGACCCGGGACTAGCGGGAGTGAGCTCCTACAATGAGCAGTTCTTC.

A single count supports this clone. CDR3 residues: CASSDVSSGNTIYF. DNA for the CDR3: TGTGCCAGCAGCGACGTCAGCTCTGGAAACACCATATATTTT. V is TRBV5-6 and J is TRBJ1-3, with unresolved D. Germline V CDR1 and CDR2: SGHDT, YYEEEE. The CDR3 totals 14 residues. V was shortened by 4 bases and J by 0 bases, with 8 bases between the two germline ends.

The chain combines TRBV9 with TRBJ1-1, with no clear D. In germline, CDR1 is SGDLS, CDR2 YYNGEE. The CDR3 is 14 residues long. The V end was cut by 0 bases, the J end by 4 bases, with 10 bases between. The DNA of the CDR3 is TGTGCCAGCAGCGTAGTAGAGGGAGGCACTGAAGCTTTCTTT. Residues: CASSVVEGGTEAFF.

The V gene is TRBV27, the J gene TRBJ2-1; D may be TRBD2 (5 bases). V was pared by 1 base and J by 0 bases, with 7 bases between. The germline gives CDR1 MNHEY, CDR2 SMNVEV (reference sequence). This CDR3 spans 15 amino acids. CDR3 in DNA: TGTGCCAGCAGTTTATTACTAGACTCCTACAATGAGCAGTTCTTC. It encodes CASSLLLDSYNEQFF.

This chain connects TRBV6-4 to TRBJ1-2; D remains unclear. V was shortened by 0 bases and J by 1 base, with 15 bases between the two germline ends. The V gene's germline CDR1 is MRHNA and CDR2 SNTAGT. The CDR3 is made up of 17 amino acids. In nucleotides, the CDR3 is TGTGCCAGCAGTGACTCGTCGACAAGGTCTATTAACTATGGCTACACCTTC. This gives the protein CASSDSSTRSINYGYTF.

The rearrangement links TRBV18 to TRBJ2-3; D may match TRBD1 or TRBD2 (6 bases each). CDR3 length: 15 residues. Germline V lookup: CDR1 KGHSH, CDR2 LQKENI. V was shortened by 2 bases and J by 2 bases, with 11 bases between the two germline ends. Here the CDR3 reads CASSPVGGTTDTQYF. CDR3 sequence (DNA): TGTGCCAGCTCACCAGTGGGGGGCACCACAGATACGCAGTATTTT.

This clone appeared once. The CDR3: CASSFLRSPNYGYTF. The DNA of the CDR3 is TGTGCCAGCAGCTTTTTGAGGAGCCCTAACTATGGCTACACCTTC. The chain uses TRBV5-4 and TRBJ1-2; D remains ambiguous. In germline, CDR1 is SGHNT, CDR2 YYREEE (reference sequence). V lost 2 bases to trimming and J lost 0 bases, with 11 bases between them. This CDR3 has 15 amino acids.

The chain links TRBV2 to TRBJ2-2; D remains ambiguous. Trimming removed 6 bases from V and 7 bases from J, with 15 bases in between. CDR1 and CDR2 from the germline V gene are SNHLY and FYNNEI. CDR3 length: 14 amino acids. CDR3 amino acids: CASRGSVWDGELFF. In DNA form, the CDR3 reads TGTGCCAGCAGGGGTTCTGTCTGGGACGGGGAGCTGTTTTTT.

V is TRBV14 and J is TRBJ2-1; 14 bases map to TRBD2. V lost 2 bases and J lost 9; bases outside the gene matches: 6. This CDR3 has 16 residues. Looked up from germline, CDR1 is SGHDN and CDR2 is FVKESK. The CDR3 DNA is TGTGCCAGCAGCCAATGGACTAGCGGGAGGACGGGTGAGCAGTTCTTC. This sequence encodes CASSQWTSGRTGEQFF.

The rearrangement links TRBV2 to TRBJ1-5; D is unresolved. Between the trimmed V and J ends, which lost 7 bases and 2 bases, there was a span of 12 bases. CDR1 SNHLY and CDR2 FYNNEI come from the germline V gene. The CDR3 consists of 14 residues. CDR3 sequence: CASNSGVGNQPQHF. In DNA form, the CDR3 reads TGTGCCAGCAATTCAGGAGTAGGCAATCAGCCCCAGCATTTT.

This chain uses TRBV6-5 with TRBJ2-2, with unresolved D. V was shortened by 6 bases and J by 1 base, with 12 bases between the two germline ends. The CDR3 is made up of 15 amino acids. Germline V lookup: CDR1 MNHEY, CDR2 SVGAGI. The CDR3 spells CASRRRFGNTGELFF. The CDR3 DNA reads TGTGCCAGCAGGCGAAGGTTCGGGAACACCGGGGAGCTGTTTTTT.

CDR3 residues: CASSLDITAAKNIQYF. CDR3 DNA sequence: TGCGCCAGCAGCTTGGATATTACGGCGGCCAAAAACATTCAGTACTTC. The rearrangement uses TRBV5-1 and TRBJ2-4, with D uncertain. The CDR3 runs to 16 residues. CDR1 SGHRS and CDR2 YFSETQ come from the germline V gene. V lost 0 bases, J lost 1 base, and 11 bases lay in between.